This TCR beta chain was found in a study of blood T cell repertoires in COVID-19 (dated by TCRdb to the early 2020s). Describing the broader study: The collaborator samples originated in the United States, Italy and Spain and spanned the acute and convalescent phases of COVID-19. The prospective study material was composed of cDNA or gDNA derived from T cells, B-cell-depleted T cells, or PBMCs. Deeply sampled blood TCRbeta repertoires from subjects exposed to, actively infected with, or recovered from COVID-19 were included in the dataset. The repertoires were made available in a free public database intended to serve as a resource for research on the immune response to SARS-CoV-2. The samples were drawn from two sources: the first 160 participants of the ongoing ImmuneRACE study, and 950 to 1,500 subjects contributed by 6 global collaborators. The sample metadata nearly always contained a de-identified subject ID, COVID-19 status, age in years and sex. Where HLA class I and class II types were available, the types were taken from metadata supplied by the sample provider, not from assay-based typing.

At one collaborating source in Seattle, patients were enrolled during active infection and were followed longitudinally through the course of disease. Each collaborating institution followed its own protocols to collect whole blood in K2EDTA tubes. For TCRbeta analysis, collaborators shipped samples in one of three forms: frozen whole blood, isolated PBMCs, or DNA extracted from either of those sample types. The CDR3 contains 24 residues, cysteine and phenylalanine counted. Only the CDR3 DNA stays, 72 bases, in frame from base 1. Clipping removes 2 bases from V and 4 bases from J, with 30 as the unmatched junction base count. Sequences SQVTM (CDR1) and ANQGSEA (CDR2) are obtained from the germline V gene. TCRbeta CDR3 regions were amplified from genomic DNA using the immunoSEQ Assay, a bias-controlled multiplex PCR. As for the authors' bioinformatics: The number of nucleated cells in each sample was estimated by amplification of reference gene primers within the assay. To quantify the absolute abundance of each unique TCRbeta CDR3 rearrangement, sequence reads were collapsed and filtered. Productive Simpson clonality was computed per sample as the square root of Simpson's diversity index over productive rearrangements. Not all clones reach the TCRdb copy of this immuneACCESS table, which keeps in-frame sequences only. Checked studies attribute under half of the gap to unresolved V genes and leave the rest unexplained. That table furnishes V, J and clone size, whereas the DNA furnished D and trimming. This sample is represented by about half a million clones; 80% to 90% of them were singletons. The ten top clones hold roughly 1% of the sample.

With respect to this clone: It has no known antigen specificity. Base qualities were left out, and no much larger clone turns up one base away.

The research as a whole found: The amount of clinical and demographic metadata varied by source and participant and was provided uncurated.

The sequence came from a man aged 18 to 30 with COVID-19, enrolled during active disease. The V gene is TRBV29-1 and the J gene is TRBJ1-6, with 9 bases in between that match TRBD1. Sequencing was performed on peripheral blood. Here the CDR3 is given as CSVEKYILRDREPPRLSYNSPLHF. The DNA is as follows: TGCAGCGTTGAAAAGTACATACTCCGGGACAGGGAGCCACCAAGATTATCTTATAATTCACCCCTCCACTTT.